Each of the 18 T cell receptor beta chains below was sequenced from the same sample in a study of vaccination effects on CD4 cells after COVID-19. ViraFEST used viral peptide pools to expand antigen-specific CD4+ T cells before sequencing. It was after nine to ten days of culture that CD4+ T cells were isolated. In the vaccine recipients, nucleocapsid antibodies were negative and there was no prior SARS-CoV-2 infection. These receptors are not linked to any known antigen. Sequenced by immunoSEQ multiplex PCR; TCRdb stores in-frame clones only, minus some. The top ten hold 12% of the sample, which has 65,000 to 85,000 clones, roughly 80% seen once. Sequencing was performed on CD4+ T cells from PBMCs cultured with SARS-CoV-2 spike peptides, taken before COVID-19 vaccination. Receptors originate from a human donor who received a COVID-19 vaccine.

The rearrangement uses TRBV27 and TRBJ1-5; D gene uncertain. Germline V gene lookup returns CDR1 MNHEY and CDR2 SMNVEV (reference sequence). The V gene lost 6 bases and the J gene lost 1 base, with 7 bases spanning the gap. The CDR3 extends over 13 amino acids. DNA of the CDR3: TGTGCCAGCAGATTGCTAAGCAATCAGCCCCAGCATTTT. Amino acids: CASRLLSNQPQHF.

This clone was counted once. The rearrangement joins TRBV11-3 to TRBJ2-5; D is perhaps TRBD2 (6 bases). Germline V gene data show CDR1 as SGHNT and CDR2 as YENEEA. Trimming took 5 bases from V and 1 from J, leaving 8 bases between them. The CDR3 contains 13 residues. CDR3 sequence: CASSPGVQETQYF. CDR3 sequence (DNA): TGTGCCAGCAGCCCGGGGGTCCAAGAGACCCAGTACTTC.

The chain has TRBV5-1 and TRBJ1-2, with D uncertain. Germline assignment: CDR1 SGHRS and CDR2 YFSETQ. The CDR3 sequence is 14 residues long. Trimming stripped 4 bases from V and 3 bases from J, with 13 bases between. The CDR3 sequence: CASSPQVGDYGYTF. The CDR3 region has the DNA TGCGCCAGCAGCCCCCAAGTCGGGGACTATGGCTACACCTTC. Filled out from reference TRBV5-1 and TRBJ1-2, the complete variable domain reads KAGVTQTPRYLIKTRGQQVTLSCSPISGHRSVSWYQQTPGQGLQFLFEYFSETQRNKGNFPGRFSGRQFSNSRSEMNVSTLELGDSALYLCASSPQVGDYGYTFGSGTRLTVV.

The chain uses TRBV28 and TRBJ1-2, with TRBD1 matching over 8 bases. This CDR3 region has 16 residues. The junction had 9 bases not matched to a gene; V was cut back by 2 bases and J by 4 bases. Per the germline V gene, CDR1 is MDHEN and CDR2 is SYDVKM. CDR3 sequence (DNA): TGTGCCAGCAGTTTAAAGGTCTCACAGGGGGGCTATGGCTACACCTTC. This encodes CASSLKVSQGGYGYTF.

The rearrangement joins TRBV9 to TRBJ1-2, with D possibly TRBD1 on 5 matching bases. The CDR3 is 14 amino acids. CDR1 and CDR2 (germline): SGDLS, YYNGEE. With 3 bases removed from V and 7 bases from J, the gap between germline ends came to 16 bases. The chain's CDR3 is CASSEGLSGVGYTF. DNA for the CDR3: TGTGCCAGCAGCGAGGGGCTTTCTGGGGTTGGCTACACCTTC.

This chain links TRBV5-6 with TRBJ2-1, with D maybe TRBD2 (5 bases). Between the trimmed V and J ends, which lost 2 bases and 2 bases, there was a span of 11 bases. CDR1 and CDR2 (germline): SGHDT, YYEEEE. This CDR3 has 15 amino acids. In DNA form, the CDR3 reads TGTGCCAGCAGCTTTATAGGGAGCGCCTACAATGAGCAGTTCTTC. Protein product: CASSFIGSAYNEQFF.

V gene TRBV6-2 or TRBV6-3 combines with J gene TRBJ1-5; D possibly corresponds to TRBD1 (6 bases). In germline, CDR1 is MNHEY, CDR2 SVGEGT. The CDR3 spans 14 residues. Trimming removed 5 bases at V and 5 bases at J, with 13 bases between. DNA of the CDR3: TGTGCCAGCAGTCCCGTATACAGGGATCAGCCCCAGCATTTT. Its protein is CASSPVYRDQPQHF.

V gene TRBV12-5 combines with J gene TRBJ2-1, with D unresolved. This CDR3 is 12 amino acids long. Germline V lookup: CDR1 LGHNT, CDR2 FRNRAP. The ends were cut back, 6 bases at V and 15 bases at J, with 18 bases in the middle. CDR3 nucleotides: TGTGCTAGTGGACGTCGAAGTGGGGAAGGGTTCTTC. It encodes CASGRRSGEGFF. Drawing the rest from reference TRBV12-5 and TRBJ2-1, the complete variable domain is DARVTQTPRHKVTEMGQEVTMRCQPILGHNTVFWYRQTMMQGLELLAYFRNRAPLDDSGMPKDRFSAEMPDATLATLKIQPSEPRDSAVYFCASGRRSGEGFFGPGTRLTVL.

The V call is TRBV19, the J call TRBJ1-3, with D perhaps matching TRBD1 (5 bases). V shed 3 bases and J shed 2 bases, with 8 bases lying between them. The CDR3 contains 14 residues. Germline CDR1 reads LNHDA; CDR2 reads SQIVND (reference sequence). The DNA of the CDR3 is TGTGCCAGTAGTATCGGCAGGGCTGGAAACACCATATATTTT. It encodes CASSIGRAGNTIYF.

The table lists this clone with a count of one. The chain has TRBV24-1 and TRBJ2-2; possibly TRBD2 for D (5 bases). The germline V gene encodes CDR1 KGHDR and CDR2 SFDVKD. The CDR3 contains 13 residues. V lost 5 bases and J lost 5, with 8 bases in between. The CDR3 loop is CATSVTGTGELFF. DNA of the CDR3: TGTGCCACCAGTGTCACGGGGACCGGGGAGCTGTTTTTT.

The rearrangement links TRBV24-1 to TRBJ2-2, with a tentative D call TRBD2 (5 bases). V was pared by 2 bases and J by 2 bases, with 8 bases between. The CDR3 length is 15 residues. Germline V lookup: CDR1 KGHDR, CDR2 SFDVKD. The CDR3 DNA is TGTGCCACCAGTGATTCTGGGAGAAACACCGGGGAGCTGTTTTTT. Amino acids: CATSDSGRNTGELFF.

The chain employs TRBV2 and TRBJ2-1; no clear D gene. Per the germline V gene, CDR1 is SNHLY and CDR2 is FYNNEI. The ends were cut back, 4 bases at V and 4 bases at J, with 14 bases in the middle. The CDR3 has 15 residues. CDR3 in amino acids: CASSGTPAAYNEQFF. In DNA, the CDR3 is TGTGCCAGCAGTGGAACCCCAGCAGCATACAATGAGCAGTTCTTC.

The chain uses TRBV5-1 and TRBJ1-6; 8 positions match TRBD1. Germline assignment: CDR1 SGHRS and CDR2 YFSETQ. This CDR3 comprises 18 residues. V lost 5 bases, J lost 0 bases, and 10 bases stayed unmatched. DNA of the CDR3: TGCGCCAGCAGTGCCAGGGGGCTTTCTATCTCCTATAATTCACCCCTCCACTTT. This encodes CASSARGLSISYNSPLHF.

This chain joins TRBV6-5 and TRBJ1-2, with 9 bases that match TRBD1. The CDR3 loop spans 14 amino acids. The V gene end was trimmed by 6 bases and the J gene end by 8 bases; junction bases not matched to a gene: 10. The V gene's germline CDR1 is MNHEY and CDR2 SVGAGI. This CDR3 is CASRQQQGAKGYTF. The CDR3 DNA follows: TGTGCCAGCAGGCAGCAACAGGGGGCGAAGGGCTACACCTTC.

The chain employs TRBV2 and TRBJ2-3; 8 bases fit TRBD2. This CDR3 spans 17 amino acids. Germline CDR1 is SNHLY and CDR2 is FYNNEI. Losses at the gene ends were 6 bases for V and 0 bases for J; bases not matched to a gene: 11. The CDR3 protein is CASRARAASGSTDTQYF. CDR3 DNA sequence: TGTGCCAGCAGGGCAAGGGCGGCTAGCGGGAGCACAGATACGCAGTATTTT.

The chain links TRBV23-1 to TRBJ1-6, with D possibly TRBD1 on 5 matching bases. TRBV23-1 is an open reading frame, and its role is uncertain. The CDR3 sequence is 16 residues long. Trimming left V 0 bases short and J 9 bases short, with 15 bases between. Written as DNA, the CDR3 is TGCGCCAGCAGTCAATCGTCCCAGGGAAGAAGTTCACCCCTCCACTTT. Residues: CASSQSSQGRSSPLHF.

The chain combines TRBV7-8 with TRBJ2-7, with a weak D call TRBD1 (6 bases). Looked up from germline, CDR1 is SGHVS and CDR2 is FQNEAQ. V was trimmed by 3 bases and J by 4 bases, leaving 10 bases between them. The CDR3 loop spans 13 amino acids. The CDR3 DNA reads as TGTGCCAGCAGCTTTACAGGGATGTACGAGCAGTACGTC. This encodes CASSFTGMYEQYV.

The chain links TRBV2 to TRBJ1-1, with D tentatively TRBD1 (6 bases). The germline V gene has CDR1 SNHLY and CDR2 FYNNEI. Trimming removed 3 bases at V and 1 base at J, with 12 bases between. This CDR3 spans 15 amino acids. The CDR3 DNA reads TGTGCCAGCAGTGACCGGGGGCTCGGGAACACTGAAGCTTTCTTT. It encodes CASSDRGLGNTEAFF.